A single sample is the source of the 6 T cell receptor beta chains below, sequenced in a study of blood T cell repertoires in COVID-19. Using immunoSEQ multiplex PCR, the repertoire was profiled, and TCRdb retains in-frame clones only, with some absent. This table has just under 50,000 clones, approximately 82% appearing once. The specimen sequenced was peripheral blood. The receptors stem from a human donor in a cohort sampled during active COVID-19.

This clone showed up just once. The chain employs TRBV2 and TRBJ2-4; 9 positions match TRBD1. Per the germline V gene, CDR1 is SNHLY and CDR2 is FYNNEI. The CDR3 extends over 14 amino acids. With 5 bases clipped from V and 8 bases from J, the junction kept 7 bases outside the gene matches. This CDR3 reads CASSPDRGGDIQYF. In DNA, the CDR3 is TGTGCCAGCAGTCCGGACAGGGGAGGTGACATTCAGTACTTC. Together with reference TRBV2 and TRBJ2-4, the CDR3 gives the full variable domain: EPEVTQTPSHQVTQMGQEVILRCVPISNHLYFYWYRQILGQKVEFLVSFYNNEISEKSEIFDDQFSVERPDGSNFTLKIRSTKLEDSAMYFCASSPDRGGDIQYFGAGTRLSVL.

This chain connects TRBV6-5 to TRBJ2-7, with D possibly TRBD1 on 7 matching bases. This CDR3 comprises 15 residues. V dropped 0 bases and J dropped 0 bases, with 9 bases sitting between them. Germline CDR1 MNHEY, CDR2 SVGAGI. CDR3 nucleotides: TGTGCCAGCAGTTACTCGCAGGGGGGCTCCTACGAGCAGTACTTC. This encodes CASSYSQGGSYEQYF.

The V and J genes are TRBV27 and TRBJ2-7; 7 bases line up with TRBD2. The CDR3 totals 14 residues. The germline CDR1 and CDR2 sequences are MNHEY and SMNVEV (reference sequence). The V segment lost 6 bases and the J segment 7 bases; nucleotides outside the gene matches: 12. This CDR3 reads CASSRDYPGREQYF. The CDR3 nucleotides are TGTGCCAGCAGCCGGGACTACCCGGGGAGGGAGCAGTACTTC.

V gene TRBV19 combines with J gene TRBJ1-1, with 12 bases matching TRBD1. V gave up 3 bases and J gave up 5 bases; unmatched junction bases: 7. In germline, CDR1 is LNHDA, CDR2 SQIVND (reference sequence). CDR3 length equals 16 residues. The CDR3 loop reads CASSMGDRGRWTEAFF. CDR3 bases: TGTGCCAGTAGTATGGGGGACAGGGGGCGATGGACTGAAGCTTTCTTT.

This clone was detected a few times. The chain recombines TRBV29-1 with TRBJ2-7; the match to TRBD2 covers 13 bases. V gave up 1 base and J gave up 2 bases; unmatched junction bases: 2. Germline values: CDR1 SQVTM, CDR2 ANQGSEA. CDR3 length: 15 residues. DNA of the CDR3: TGCAGCGTTGAAGGGACTAGCGGGGGTACCTACGAGCAGTACTTC. This translates into CSVEGTSGGTYEQYF.

The chain carries TRBV19 and TRBJ1-1; the match to TRBD1 covers 7 bases. With V trimmed by 7 bases and J by 1 base, 3 bases remained unmatched. CDR3 size: 13 residues. Germline loops: CDR1 LNHDA, CDR2 SQIVND (reference sequence). The CDR3 sequence is CASKNRGNTEAFF. CDR3 nucleotides: TGTGCCAGTAAGAACAGGGGGAACACTGAAGCTTTCTTT.